This record looks at one TCR beta chain sequence and its context. These data originate in a study of blood T cell repertoires in COVID-19. On the study more broadly: The samples span acute and convalescent COVID-19 from the United States, Italy and Spain. Sources were T cells, B-cell-depleted T cells, or PBMCs; the material itself was cDNA or gDNA.

Under the authors' procedure: Amplification of reference gene primers provided the estimated nucleated cell counts. Measured with immunoSEQ multiplex PCR; TCRdb has only the in-frame clones, and not every one. V, J and clone size are those of that table, while D and trimming were read from the DNA. The table includes over 200,000 clones, approximately 82% detected once. V gave up 4 bases and J gave up 2 bases, with 9 bases separating them. The CDR3 loop spans 13 amino acids. Per germline, CDR1 SGHRS and CDR2 YFSETQ. The source material was peripheral blood. The chain couples TRBV5-1 to TRBJ1-2; TRBD1 might be the D (5 bases). This sequence was found in a man aged 40-55 years who had recovered from COVID-19. This chain's CDR3 is CASSQTENYGYTF. CDR3 DNA: TGCGCCAGCAGCCAGACAGAGAACTATGGCTACACCTTC.